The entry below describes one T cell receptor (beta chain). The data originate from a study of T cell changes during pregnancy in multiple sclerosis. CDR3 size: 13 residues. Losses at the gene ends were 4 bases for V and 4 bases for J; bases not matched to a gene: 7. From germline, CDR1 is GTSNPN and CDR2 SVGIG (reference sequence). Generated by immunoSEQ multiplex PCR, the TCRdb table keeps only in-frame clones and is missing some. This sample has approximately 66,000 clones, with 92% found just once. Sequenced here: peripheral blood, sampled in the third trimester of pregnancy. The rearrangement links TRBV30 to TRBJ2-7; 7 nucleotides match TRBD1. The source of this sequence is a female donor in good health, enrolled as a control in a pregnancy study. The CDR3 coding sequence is TGTGCCTGGAAAAGGGACAGCCTATACGAGCAGTACTTC. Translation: CAWKRDSLYEQYF.